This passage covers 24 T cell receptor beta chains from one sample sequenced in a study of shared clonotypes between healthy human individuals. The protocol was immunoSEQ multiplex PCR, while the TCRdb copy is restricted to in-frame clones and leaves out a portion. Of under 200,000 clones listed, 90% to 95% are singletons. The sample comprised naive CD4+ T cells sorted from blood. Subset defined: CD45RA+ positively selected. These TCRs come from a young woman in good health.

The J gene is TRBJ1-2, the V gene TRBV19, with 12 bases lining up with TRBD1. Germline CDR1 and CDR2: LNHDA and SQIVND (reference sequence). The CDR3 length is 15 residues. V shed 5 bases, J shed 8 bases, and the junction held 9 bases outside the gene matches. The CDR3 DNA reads TGTGCCAGTAGTCCCGGGACAGGGGGCGCAGTGGGCTACACCTTC. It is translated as CASSPGTGGAVGYTF.

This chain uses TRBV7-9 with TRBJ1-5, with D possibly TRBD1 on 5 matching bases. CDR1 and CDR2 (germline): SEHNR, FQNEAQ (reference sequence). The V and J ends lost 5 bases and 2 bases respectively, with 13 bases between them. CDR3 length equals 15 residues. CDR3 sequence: CASSPGAAGNQPQHF. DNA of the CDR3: TGTGCCAGCAGCCCCGGGGCAGCGGGCAATCAGCCCCAGCATTTT.

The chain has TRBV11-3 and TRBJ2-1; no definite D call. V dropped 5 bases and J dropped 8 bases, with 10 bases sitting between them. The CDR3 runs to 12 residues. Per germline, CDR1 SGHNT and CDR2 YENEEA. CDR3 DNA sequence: TGTGCCAGCAGCGACTTTCTCCATGAGCAGTTCTTC. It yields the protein CASSDFLHEQFF.

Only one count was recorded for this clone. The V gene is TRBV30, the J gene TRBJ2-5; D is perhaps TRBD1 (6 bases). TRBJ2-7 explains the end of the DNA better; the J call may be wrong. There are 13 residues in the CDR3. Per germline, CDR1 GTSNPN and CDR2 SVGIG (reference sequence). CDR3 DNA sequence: TGTGCCTGGAGCCGAGGGGGTTCCTACGAGCAGTACTTC. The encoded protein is CAWSRGGSYEQYF.

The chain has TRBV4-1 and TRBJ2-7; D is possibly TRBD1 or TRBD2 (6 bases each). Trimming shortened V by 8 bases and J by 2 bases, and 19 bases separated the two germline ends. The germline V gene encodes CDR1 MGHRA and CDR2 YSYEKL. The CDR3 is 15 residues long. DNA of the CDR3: TGCGCCAGCCGAGCGGAGGGACATCCTACCTACGAGCAGTACTTC. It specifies CASRAEGHPTYEQYF.

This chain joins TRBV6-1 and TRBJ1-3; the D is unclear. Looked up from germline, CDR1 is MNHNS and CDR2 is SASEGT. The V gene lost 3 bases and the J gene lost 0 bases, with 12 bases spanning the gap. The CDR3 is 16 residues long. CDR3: CASSESRPFSGNTIYF. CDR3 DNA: TGTGCCAGCAGTGAGTCCCGGCCGTTCTCTGGAAACACCATATATTTT.

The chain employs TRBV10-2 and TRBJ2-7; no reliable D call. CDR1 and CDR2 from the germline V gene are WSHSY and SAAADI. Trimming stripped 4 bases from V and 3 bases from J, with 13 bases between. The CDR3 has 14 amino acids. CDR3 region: CASSASLMSYEQYF. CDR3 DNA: TGCGCCAGCAGTGCGAGCCTTATGAGCTACGAGCAGTACTTC.

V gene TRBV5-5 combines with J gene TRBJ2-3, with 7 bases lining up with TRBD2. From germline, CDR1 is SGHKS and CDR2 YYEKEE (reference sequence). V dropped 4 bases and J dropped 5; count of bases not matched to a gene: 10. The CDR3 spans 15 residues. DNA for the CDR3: TGTGCCAGCAGCCCCGGGACTACGCTCCGAGATACGCAGTATTTT. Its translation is CASSPGTTLRDTQYF.

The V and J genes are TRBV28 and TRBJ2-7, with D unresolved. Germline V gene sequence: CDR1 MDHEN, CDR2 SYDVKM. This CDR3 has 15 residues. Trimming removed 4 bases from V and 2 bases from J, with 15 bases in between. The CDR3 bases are TGTGCCAGCAGTTATATGGCGGCCCATACCTACGAGCAGTACTTC. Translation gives CASSYMAAHTYEQYF.

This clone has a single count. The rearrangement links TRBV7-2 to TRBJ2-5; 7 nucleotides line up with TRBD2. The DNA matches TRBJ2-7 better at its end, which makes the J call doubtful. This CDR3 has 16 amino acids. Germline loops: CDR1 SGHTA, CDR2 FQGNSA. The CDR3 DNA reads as TGTGCCAGCAGCTTAGTCCCGGGAGGAAGCTCCTACGAGCAGTACTTC. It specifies CASSLVPGGSSYEQYF.

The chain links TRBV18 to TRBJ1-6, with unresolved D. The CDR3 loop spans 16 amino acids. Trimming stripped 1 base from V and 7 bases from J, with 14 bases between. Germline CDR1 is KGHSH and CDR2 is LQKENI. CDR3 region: CASSPRSVLGNSPLHF. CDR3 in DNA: TGTGCCAGCTCACCACGGAGTGTCCTGGGGAATTCACCCCTCCACTTT. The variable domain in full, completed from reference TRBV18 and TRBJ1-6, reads NAGVMQNPRHLVRRRGQEARLRCSPMKGHSHVYWYRQLPEEGLKFMVYLQKENIIDESGMPKERFSAEFPKEGPSILRIQQVVRGDSAAYFCASSPRSVLGNSPLHFGNGTRLTVT.

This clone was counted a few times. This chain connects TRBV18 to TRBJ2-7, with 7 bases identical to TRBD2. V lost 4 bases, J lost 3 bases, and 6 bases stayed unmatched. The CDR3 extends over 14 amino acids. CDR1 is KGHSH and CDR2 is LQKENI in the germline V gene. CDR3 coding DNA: TGTGCCAGCTCACAATCTAGCGGCTACTACGAGCAGTACTTC. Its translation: CASSQSSGYYEQYF.

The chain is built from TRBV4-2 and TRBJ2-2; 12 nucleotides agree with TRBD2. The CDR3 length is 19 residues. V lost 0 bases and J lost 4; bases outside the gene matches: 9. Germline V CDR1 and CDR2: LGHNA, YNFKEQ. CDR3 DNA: TGTGCCAGCAGCCAAGAAAGACTAGCGGGAGTTCAGGCCACCGGGGAGCTGTTTTTT. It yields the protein CASSQERLAGVQATGELFF.

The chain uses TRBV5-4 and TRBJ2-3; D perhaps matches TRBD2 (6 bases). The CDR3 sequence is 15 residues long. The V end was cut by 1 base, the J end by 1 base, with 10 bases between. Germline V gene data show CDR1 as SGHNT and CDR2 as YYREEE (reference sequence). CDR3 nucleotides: TGTGCCAGCAGCTTGTGGCGGGAAGGCACAGATACGCAGTATTTT. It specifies CASSLWREGTDTQYF.

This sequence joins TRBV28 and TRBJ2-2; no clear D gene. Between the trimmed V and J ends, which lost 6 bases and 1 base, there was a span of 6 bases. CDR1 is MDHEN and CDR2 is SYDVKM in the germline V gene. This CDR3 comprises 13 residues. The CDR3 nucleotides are TGTGCCAGCAGCGCAGGGAACACCGGGGAGCTGTTTTTT. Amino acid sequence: CASSAGNTGELFF.

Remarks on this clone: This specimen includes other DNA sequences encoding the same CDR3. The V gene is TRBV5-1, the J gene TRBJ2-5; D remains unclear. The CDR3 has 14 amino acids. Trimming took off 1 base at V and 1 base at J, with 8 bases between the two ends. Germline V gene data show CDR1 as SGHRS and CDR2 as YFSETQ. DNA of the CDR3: TGCGCCAGCAGCTTGAGTGGCGGCCAAGAGACCCAGTACTTC. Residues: CASSLSGGQETQYF. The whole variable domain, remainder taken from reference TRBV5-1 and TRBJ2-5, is KAGVTQTPRYLIKTRGQQVTLSCSPISGHRSVSWYQQTPGQGLQFLFEYFSETQRNKGNFPGRFSGRQFSNSRSEMNVSTLELGDSALYLCASSLSGGQETQYFGPGTRLLVL.

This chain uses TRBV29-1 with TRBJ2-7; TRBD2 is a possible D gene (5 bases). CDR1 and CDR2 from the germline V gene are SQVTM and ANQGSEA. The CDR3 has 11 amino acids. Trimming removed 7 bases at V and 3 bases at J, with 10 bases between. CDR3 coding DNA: TGCAGCGCGGGAAGGGACTACGAGCAGTACTTC. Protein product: CSAGRDYEQYF.

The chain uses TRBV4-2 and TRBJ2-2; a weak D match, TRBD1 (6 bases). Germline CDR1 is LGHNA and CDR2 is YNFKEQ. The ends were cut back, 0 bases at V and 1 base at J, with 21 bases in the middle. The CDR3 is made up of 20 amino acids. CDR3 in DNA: TGTGCCAGCAGCCAAGAAGGGTCAGGGGCGACGATCAGGAACACCGGGGAGCTGTTTTTT. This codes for CASSQEGSGATIRNTGELFF.

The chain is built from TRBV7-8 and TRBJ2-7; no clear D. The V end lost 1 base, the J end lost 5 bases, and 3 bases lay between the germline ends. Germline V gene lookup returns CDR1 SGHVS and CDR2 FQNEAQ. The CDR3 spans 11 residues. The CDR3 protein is CASSLGNEQYF. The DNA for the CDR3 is TGTGCCAGCAGCTTAGGAAACGAGCAGTACTTC.

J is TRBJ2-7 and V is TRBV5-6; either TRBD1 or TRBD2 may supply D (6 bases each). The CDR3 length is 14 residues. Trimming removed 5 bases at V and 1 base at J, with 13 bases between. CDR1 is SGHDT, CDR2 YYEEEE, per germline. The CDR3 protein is CASRAQGTSYEQYF. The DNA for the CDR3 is TGTGCCAGCAGGGCGCAGGGGACTTCCTACGAGCAGTACTTC.

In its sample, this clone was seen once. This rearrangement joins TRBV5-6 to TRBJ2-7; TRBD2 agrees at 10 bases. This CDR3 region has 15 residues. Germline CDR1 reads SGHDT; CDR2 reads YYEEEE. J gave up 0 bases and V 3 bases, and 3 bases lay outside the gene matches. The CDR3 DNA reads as TGTGCCAGCAGCTCGCTAGCGGGGGCCTCCTACGAGCAGTACTTC. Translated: CASSSLAGASYEQYF.

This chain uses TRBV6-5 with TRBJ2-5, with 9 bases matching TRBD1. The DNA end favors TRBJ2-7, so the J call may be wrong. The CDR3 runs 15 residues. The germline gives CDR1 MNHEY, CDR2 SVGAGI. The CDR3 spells CATSVPGQGSYEQYF. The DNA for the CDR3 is TGTGCCACCTCGGTTCCGGGACAGGGATCCTACGAGCAGTACTTC.

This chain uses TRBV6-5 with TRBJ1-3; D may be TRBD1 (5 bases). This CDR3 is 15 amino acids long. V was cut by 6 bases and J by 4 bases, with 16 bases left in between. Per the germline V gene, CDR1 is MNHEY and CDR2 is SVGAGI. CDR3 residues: CASSHPGGSGNTIYF. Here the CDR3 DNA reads TGTGCCAGCAGCCACCCTGGGGGTTCGGGAAACACCATATATTTT.

The DNA of the CDR3 is TGTGCTAGTGGTACCGGGACCCCTGGCACCATATATTTT. Encoded protein: CASGTGTPGTIYF. The rearrangement links TRBV12-5 to TRBJ1-3; a weak D match, TRBD1 (5 bases). The ends were cut back, 5 bases at V and 9 bases at J, with 14 bases in the middle. CDR1 is LGHNT, CDR2 FRNRAP, per germline. The CDR3 length is 13 residues.